The 30 T cell receptor beta chains in this list originate from one sample, sequenced in a study of blood T cell repertoires in COVID-19. Here immunoSEQ multiplex PCR was the method, and the copy in TCRdb shows in-frame clones only, minus some. The data contain around 93,000 clones, around four fifths of them singletons. Material for sequencing was peripheral blood. These receptors originate from an elderly woman with acute or convalescent COVID-19.

There are a few counts of this clone. J is TRBJ1-3 and V is TRBV25-1, with no clear D. The length of the CDR3 is 14 residues. Trimming shortened V by 3 bases and J by 0 bases, and 6 bases separated the two germline ends. Germline V CDR1 and CDR2: MGHDK, SYGVNS. The CDR3 sequence: CASSEGSSGNTIYF. The DNA of the CDR3 is TGTGCCAGCAGTGAGGGGAGCTCTGGAAACACCATATATTTT.

The rearrangement links TRBV7-9 to TRBJ2-5; D is unclear. Germline V gives CDR1 SEHNR, CDR2 FQNEAQ (reference sequence). V was shortened by 0 bases and J by 1 base, with 6 bases between the two germline ends. The length of the CDR3 is 14 residues. The CDR3 sequence: CASSLANSQETQYF. In DNA form, the CDR3 reads TGTGCCAGCAGCTTAGCGAACAGCCAAGAGACCCAGTACTTC.

V gene TRBV3-1 (or the pseudogene TRBV3-2) combines with J gene TRBJ2-1; 11 bases are shared with TRBD1. The CDR3 spans 15 residues. V trimming: 4 bases; J trimming: 5 bases; junction bases outside the gene matches: 4. CDR1 and CDR2 (germline): LGHDT, YNNKEL (reference sequence). This CDR3 is CASSLGTGGNNEQFF. The CDR3 coding sequence is TGTGCCAGCAGCCTAGGGACAGGGGGAAACAATGAGCAGTTCTTC.

This chain links TRBV4-1 with TRBJ1-3, with D tentatively TRBD1 (5 bases). V dropped 0 bases and J dropped 2 bases, with 8 bases sitting between them. Per germline, CDR1 MGHRA and CDR2 YSYEKL. The CDR3 consists of 15 residues. The CDR3 DNA reads as TGCGCCAGCAGCCAAGACGACAGAACTGGAAACACCATATATTTT. Translating gives CASSQDDRTGNTIYF.

The chain joins TRBV18 to TRBJ2-3, with 8 bases lining up with TRBD2. The CDR3 has 15 amino acids. The V gene end was trimmed by 0 bases and the J gene end by 3 bases; junction bases not matched to a gene: 2. Germline CDR1 KGHSH, CDR2 LQKENI. DNA of the CDR3: TGTGCCAGCTCACCACCCCAGCGGGAGACAGATACGCAGTATTTT. This codes for CASSPPQRETDTQYF.

To note about this clone: This CDR3 is also generated by other DNA sequences in the sample. J is TRBJ2-7 and V is TRBV30; D gene ambiguous. Trimming left V 1 base short and J 3 bases short, with 4 bases between. The CDR3 is made up of 11 amino acids. Per germline, CDR1 GTSNPN and CDR2 SVGIG (reference sequence). The CDR3 sequence is CAWSANYEQYF. The CDR3 nucleotides read TGTGCCTGGAGTGCAAACTACGAGCAGTACTTC.

The gene calls are TRBV9 and TRBJ2-2; TRBD1 aligns across 9 bases. Trimming at V came to 4 bases and at J to 7 bases, leaving 5 bases not matched to a gene. Looked up from germline, CDR1 is SGDLS and CDR2 is YYNGEE. This CDR3 is 14 amino acids long. CDR3 DNA: TGTGCCAGCAGCCCTCAGACAGGGGGCGGGGAGCTGTTTTTT. The encoded protein is CASSPQTGGGELFF.

J is TRBJ2-2 and V is TRBV12-3 or TRBV12-4; D possibly corresponds to TRBD1 (5 bases). Deletions cut 5 bases from V and 6 bases from J, with 10 bases between. The CDR3 contains 13 residues. Here the CDR3 DNA reads TGTGCCAGCAGTCTCCAGGGTCCCGGGGAGCTGTTTTTT. It encodes CASSLQGPGELFF.

The rearrangement links TRBV19 to TRBJ1-3; perhaps TRBD1 as D (6 bases). Deletions cut 5 bases from V and 0 bases from J, with 14 bases between. This CDR3 is built from 16 residues. Germline values: CDR1 LNHDA, CDR2 SQIVND (reference sequence). CDR3 protein: CASSGAGASSGNTIYF. In DNA form, the CDR3 reads TGTGCCAGTAGTGGGGCAGGGGCCAGCTCTGGAAACACCATATATTTT.

J is TRBJ2-3 and V is TRBV5-1; 11 nucleotides agree with TRBD2. The V gene's germline CDR1 is SGHRS and CDR2 YFSETQ. The V gene end was trimmed by 3 bases and the J gene end by 2 bases; junction bases not matched to a gene: 5. The CDR3 extends over 16 amino acids. The CDR3 nucleotides read TGCGCCAGCAGCTCTGGGACTAGCGGACCCACAGATACGCAGTATTTT. Residues: CASSSGTSGPTDTQYF.

The chain joins TRBV5-1 to TRBJ2-5; D perhaps matches TRBD1 (6 bases). The CDR3 runs 15 residues. Germline loops: CDR1 SGHRS, CDR2 YFSETQ. V lost 0 bases, J lost 5 bases, and 14 bases lay in between. The CDR3 loop reads CASSLGGPEGETQYF. CDR3 nucleotide sequence: TGCGCCAGCAGCTTGGGGGGGCCCGAAGGGGAGACCCAGTACTTC.

The genes are TRBV5-4 and TRBJ1-2; D is possibly TRBD1 (6 bases). V lost 3 bases and J 4 bases, leaving 31 bases between the germline ends. The V gene's germline CDR1 is SGHNT and CDR2 YYREEE (reference sequence). The CDR3 runs to 20 residues. CDR3 loop: CASSSGQQGDGRASGYGYTF. The CDR3 DNA sequence: TGTGCCAGCAGCTCCGGACAGCAAGGCGACGGTCGGGCTTCGGGCTATGGCTACACCTTC.

This chain uses TRBV5-6 with TRBJ1-1; tentative D call: TRBD1 (5 bases). The CDR3 runs 14 residues. V lost 5 bases and J lost 5, with 16 bases in between. Germline lookup yields CDR1 SGHDT and CDR2 YYEEEE. CDR3 nucleotide sequence: TGTGCCAGCAGGGGAGGCACGCGGGGGACTGAAGCTTTCTTT. Translated: CASRGGTRGTEAFF.

In this sample, this clone turned up once. The chain links TRBV5-1 to TRBJ2-3; D may be TRBD1 (5 bases). The CDR3 loop spans 14 amino acids. The germline V gene has CDR1 SGHRS and CDR2 YFSETQ. V shed 2 bases and J shed 6 bases, with 13 bases lying between them. In nucleotides, the CDR3 is TGCGCCAGCAGCTTCGGCAGGGCCCAGGATACGCAGTATTTT. This encodes CASSFGRAQDTQYF.

The chain employs TRBV4-3 and TRBJ2-1, with 9 bases matching TRBD2. Looked up from germline, CDR1 is LGHNA and CDR2 is YSLEER. The CDR3 extends over 19 amino acids. V was clipped by 2 bases and J by 8 bases; unmatched bases: 19. The CDR3 region has the DNA TGCGCCAGCAGCCAAAAGGGGCGCGTCTATAGCGGGGGTCAAGATGAGCAGTTCTTC. Protein: CASSQKGRVYSGGQDEQFF.

V gene TRBV25-1 combines with J gene TRBJ2-5; TRBD1 agrees at 8 bases. The J segment lost 4 bases and the V segment lost 5 bases, leaving 9 bases of the junction unmatched. Looked up from germline, CDR1 is MGHDK and CDR2 is SYGVNS. The CDR3 is made up of 15 amino acids. The DNA of the CDR3 is TGTGCCAGCAGTAAAGGACAGGGCAAGGGAGAGACCCAGTACTTC. Protein sequence: CASSKGQGKGETQYF. The full variable domain, rest sourced from reference TRBV25-1 and TRBJ2-5, is EADIYQTPRYLVIGTGKKITLECSQTMGHDKMYWYQQDPGMELHLIHYSYGVNSTEKGDLSSESTVSRIRTEHFPLTLESARPSHTSQYLCASSKGQGKGETQYFGPGTRLLVL.

This chain uses TRBV30 with TRBJ2-1; TRBD2 might be the D (6 bases). This CDR3 has 12 amino acids. CDR1 and CDR2 from the germline V gene are GTSNPN and SVGIG (reference sequence). The CDR3 DNA reads as TGTGCTTTGGCGGGGCCCTACAATGAGCAGTTCTTC. Translating it yields CALAGPYNEQFF. Based on the CDR3 plus reference TRBV30 and TRBJ2-1, the full variable domain is SQTIHQWPATLVQPVGSPLSLECTVEGTSNPNLYWYRQAAGRGLQLLFYSVGIGQISSEVPQNLSASRPQDRQFILSSKKLLLSDSGFYLCALAGPYNEQFFGPGTRLTVL.

This clone was seen a single time. V gene TRBV6-1 combines with J gene TRBJ2-1; 7 bases are shared with TRBD2. The V segment lost 2 bases and the J segment 3 bases; nucleotides outside the gene matches: 4. The germline V gene has CDR1 MNHNS and CDR2 SASEGT. CDR3 length: 15 residues. CDR3: CASSEMGGGYNEQFF. In DNA form, the CDR3 reads TGTGCCAGCAGTGAAATGGGGGGGGGCTACAATGAGCAGTTCTTC.

V gene TRBV11-2 combines with J gene TRBJ1-6; D call uncertain. This CDR3 spans 14 amino acids. Per germline, CDR1 SGHAT and CDR2 FQNNGV. V lost 6 bases and J 5 bases, leaving 11 bases between the germline ends. This chain's CDR3 is CASSLTANNSPLHF. CDR3 coding DNA: TGTGCCAGCAGTTTAACAGCTAATAATTCACCCCTCCACTTT.

This clone was seen more than once but under ten times. This chain uses TRBV6-2 or TRBV6-3 with TRBJ1-4; D unresolved. With 0 bases removed from V and 6 bases from J, the gap between germline ends came to 8 bases. Per germline, CDR1 MNHEY and CDR2 SVGEGT. CDR3 length: 14 residues. The CDR3 is CASSYSSGHEKLFF. CDR3 nucleotides: TGTGCCAGCAGTTACTCGAGCGGTCATGAAAAACTGTTTTTT.

A word on this clone: At one end the junction does not follow the germline gene, possibly because of a read error. The chain combines TRBV18 with TRBJ2-7, with 7 bases fitting TRBD1. The CDR3 has 16 amino acids. Germline values: CDR1 KGHSH, CDR2 LQKENI. In DNA form, the CDR3 reads TGTGCCAGCTCACCACTGGGTCGACAGGGCTCCAACGAGCAGTACTTC. Protein sequence: CASSPLGRQGSNEQYF.

This clone is a singleton in its sample. The chain carries TRBV3-1 (or the pseudogene TRBV3-2) and TRBJ2-3; 7 bases are shared with TRBD2. With 2 bases clipped from V and 3 bases from J, the junction kept 2 bases outside the gene matches. Germline values: CDR1 LGHDT, CDR2 YNNKEL (reference sequence). The CDR3 has 14 amino acids. The CDR3 loop reads CASSQRRGTDTQYF. CDR3 bases: TGTGCCAGCAGCCAACGGCGGGGGACAGATACGCAGTATTTT.

V and J are TRBV6-5 and TRBJ2-2; 8 bases line up with TRBD1. Trimming removed 6 bases from V and 6 bases from J; junction bases left unmatched: 9. This CDR3 has 15 residues. CDR1 MNHEY and CDR2 SVGAGI come from the germline V gene. The DNA for the CDR3 is TGTGCCAGCAGATCCGGGACAGGAGTCCCCGGGGAGCTGTTTTTT. This gives the protein CASRSGTGVPGELFF.

The J gene is TRBJ2-5, the V gene TRBV7-9; 10 nucleotides line up with TRBD2. J gave up 1 base and V 4 bases, and 9 bases lay outside the gene matches. The V gene's germline CDR1 is SEHNR and CDR2 FQNEAQ (reference sequence). The CDR3 length is 17 residues. The CDR3 nucleotides read TGTGCCAGCAGCTCCGGGGCTAGCGGGGGATTCCAAGAGACCCAGTACTTC. This encodes CASSSGASGGFQETQYF.

The chain couples TRBV9 to TRBJ2-1; the match to TRBD2 covers 10 bases. The CDR3 has 17 amino acids. The V segment lost 0 bases and the J segment 7 bases; nucleotides outside the gene matches: 10. CDR1 is SGDLS, CDR2 YYNGEE, per germline. CDR3 nucleotide sequence: TGTGCCAGCAGCGTAGGAGCGGGAGGGCCCGGTCGTAATGAGCAGTTCTTC. Translated: CASSVGAGGPGRNEQFF.

V is TRBV28 and J is TRBJ2-1; 11 bases agree with TRBD2. V lost 10 bases to trimming and J lost 0 bases; unmatched junction nucleotides: 14. Germline assignment: CDR1 MDHEN and CDR2 SYDVKM. CDR3 size: 18 residues. CDR3 DNA sequence: TGTGCCACCTTAAATCTAGCGGGAGGCTATCCCTCCTACAATGAGCAGTTCTTC. Its translation: CATLNLAGGYPSYNEQFF.

The chain recombines TRBV4-1 with TRBJ1-1; 10 positions agree with TRBD1. After removal of 1 base from V and 3 bases from J, the junction contained 2 bases not matched to a gene. The CDR3 is 15 residues long. In germline, CDR1 is MGHRA, CDR2 YSYEKL. The CDR3 DNA follows: TGCGCCAGCAGCCAAGGACAGGGGGCAGACACTGAAGCTTTCTTT. This encodes CASSQGQGADTEAFF.

The V call is TRBV19, the J call TRBJ1-5; 10 bases are a match to TRBD1. Germline CDR1 reads LNHDA; CDR2 reads SQIVND (reference sequence). V shed 7 bases and J 2 bases; nucleotides not matched to a gene: 2. This CDR3 has 14 amino acids. The CDR3 DNA sequence: TGTGCCAGTACCGGGACAGGGGGCAATCAGCCCCAGCATTTT. As protein: CASTGTGGNQPQHF.

The J gene is TRBJ2-3, the V gene TRBV19; 7 nucleotides agree with TRBD2. Looked up from germline, CDR1 is LNHDA and CDR2 is SQIVND (reference sequence). The V and J ends lost 4 bases and 0 bases, in that order; junction bases with no gene match: 4. The CDR3 runs 15 residues. The CDR3 DNA sequence: TGTGCCAGTAGTAAAGCGGGACTTAGCACAGATACGCAGTATTTT. This sequence encodes CASSKAGLSTDTQYF. Drawing the rest from reference TRBV19 and TRBJ2-3, the complete variable domain is DGGITQSPKYLFRKEGQNVTLSCEQNLNHDAMYWYRQDPGQGLRLIYYSQIVNDFQKGDIAEGYSVSREKKESFPLTVTSAQKNPTAFYLCASSKAGLSTDTQYFGPGTRLTVL.

V gene TRBV18 combines with J gene TRBJ1-4, with 7 bases matching TRBD1. V lost 5 bases to trimming and J lost 4 bases; unmatched junction nucleotides: 10. The CDR3 has 16 residues. Germline CDR1 and CDR2: KGHSH and LQKENI. In DNA, the CDR3 is TGTGCCAGCTCATCCAGGGGGTCTGACGGTAATGAAAAACTGTTTTTT. Translated, it gives CASSSRGSDGNEKLFF.